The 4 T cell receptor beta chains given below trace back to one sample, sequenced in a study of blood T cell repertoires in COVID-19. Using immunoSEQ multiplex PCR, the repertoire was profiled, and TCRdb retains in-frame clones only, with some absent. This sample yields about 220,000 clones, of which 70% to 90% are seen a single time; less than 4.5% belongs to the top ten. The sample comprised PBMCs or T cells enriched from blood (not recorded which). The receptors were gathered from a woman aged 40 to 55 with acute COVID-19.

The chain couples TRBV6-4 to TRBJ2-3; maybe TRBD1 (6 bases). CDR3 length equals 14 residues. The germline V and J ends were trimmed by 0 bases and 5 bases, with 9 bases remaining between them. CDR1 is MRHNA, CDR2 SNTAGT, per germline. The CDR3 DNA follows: TGTGCCAGCAGTGACTCCCAGGGGAGAGATACGCAGTATTTT. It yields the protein CASSDSQGRDTQYF.

The CDR3 loop reads CASSVTGPTEAFF. CDR3 DNA: TGTGCCAGCAGCGTCACAGGGCCCACTGAAGCTTTCTTT. V usage is TRBV7-9 and J usage is TRBJ1-1; possibly TRBD1 for D (6 bases). Germline-derived CDR1 and CDR2 are SEHNR and FQNEAQ (reference sequence). V shed 5 bases and J shed 4 bases, with 11 bases lying between them. The CDR3 runs 13 residues.

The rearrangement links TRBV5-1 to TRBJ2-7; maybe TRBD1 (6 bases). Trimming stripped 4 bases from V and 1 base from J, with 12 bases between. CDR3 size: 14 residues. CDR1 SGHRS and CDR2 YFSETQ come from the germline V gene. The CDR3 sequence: CASSDGTTSYEQYV. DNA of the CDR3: TGCGCCAGCAGCGACGGGACAACATCCTACGAGCAGTACGTC.

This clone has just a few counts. DNA of the CDR3: TGTGCCAGTAACCCCACTGGACAGTATGGCTACACCTTC. It is translated as CASNPTGQYGYTF. The genes are TRBV19 and TRBJ1-2, with D perhaps matching TRBD1 (6 bases). CDR3 length: 13 amino acids. CDR1 LNHDA and CDR2 SQIVND come from the germline V gene (reference sequence). The V end lost 7 bases, the J end lost 5 bases, and 14 bases lay between the germline ends. The variable domain in full, with the rest retrieved from reference TRBV19 and TRBJ1-2, is DGGITQSPKYLFRKEGQNVTLSCEQNLNHDAMYWYRQDPGQGLRLIYYSQIVNDFQKGDIAEGYSVSREKKESFPLTVTSAQKNPTAFYLCASNPTGQYGYTFGSGTRLTVV.